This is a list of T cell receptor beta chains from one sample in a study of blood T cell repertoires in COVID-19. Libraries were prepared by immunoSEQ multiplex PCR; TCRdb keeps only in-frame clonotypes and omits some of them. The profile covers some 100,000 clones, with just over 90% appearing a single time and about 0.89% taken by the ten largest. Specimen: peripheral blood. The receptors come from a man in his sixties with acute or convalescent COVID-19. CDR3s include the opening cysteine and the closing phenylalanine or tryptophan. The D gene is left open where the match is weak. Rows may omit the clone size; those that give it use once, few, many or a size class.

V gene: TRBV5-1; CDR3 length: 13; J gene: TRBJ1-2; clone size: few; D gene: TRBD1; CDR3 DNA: TGCGCCAGCAGCCGGGACAGGGCTGATGGCTACACCTTC; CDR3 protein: CASSRDRADGYTF
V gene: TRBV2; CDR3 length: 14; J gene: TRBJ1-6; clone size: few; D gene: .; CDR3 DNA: TGTGCCAGCATTAGGGACACGTATAATTCACCCCTCCACTTT; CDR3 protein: CASIRDTYNSPLHF
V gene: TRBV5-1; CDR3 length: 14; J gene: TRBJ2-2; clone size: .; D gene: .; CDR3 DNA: TGCGCCAGCAGCTTGAGGCCGGGAACCGGGGAGCTGTTTTTT; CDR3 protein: CASSLRPGTGELFF
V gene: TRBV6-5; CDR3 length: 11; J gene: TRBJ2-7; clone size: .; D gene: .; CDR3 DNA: TGTGCCAGCAGTTACCTAGACGAGCAGTACTTC; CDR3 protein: CASSYLDEQYF
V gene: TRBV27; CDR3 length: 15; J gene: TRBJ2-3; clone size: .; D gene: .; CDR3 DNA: TGTGCCAGCAGTTTATTCAGGGGCGGCACAGATACGCAGTATTTT; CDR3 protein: CASSLFRGGTDTQYF
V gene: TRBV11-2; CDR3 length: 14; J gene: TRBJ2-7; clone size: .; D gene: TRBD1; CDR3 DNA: TGTGCCAGCAGCTACCGACAGGGGTGGGGGGAGCAGTACTTC; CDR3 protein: CASSYRQGWGEQYF
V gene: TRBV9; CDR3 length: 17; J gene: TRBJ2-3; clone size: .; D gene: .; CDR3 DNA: TGTGCCAGCAGCGCCTTGTCCGGGACCTTGACTAGGGATACGCAGTATTTT; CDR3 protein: CASSALSGTLTRDTQYF
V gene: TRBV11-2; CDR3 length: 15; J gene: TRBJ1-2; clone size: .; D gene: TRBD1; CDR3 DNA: TGTGCCAGCAGCATCGACAGGGCCAGGGACTATGGCTACACCTTC; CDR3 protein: CASSIDRARDYGYTF
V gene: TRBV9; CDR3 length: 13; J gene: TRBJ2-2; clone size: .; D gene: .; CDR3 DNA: TGTGCCAGCAACAGGATTGACACCGGGGAGCTGTTTTTT; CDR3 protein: CASNRIDTGELFF
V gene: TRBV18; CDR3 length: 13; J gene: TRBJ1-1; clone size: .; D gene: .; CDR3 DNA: TGTGCCAGCTCACCGGAGTACTACACTGAAGCTTTCTTT; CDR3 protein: CASSPEYYTEAFF
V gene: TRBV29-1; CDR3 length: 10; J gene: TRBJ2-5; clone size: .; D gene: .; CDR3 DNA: TGCAGCGTACGCAGGGAGACCCAGTACTTC; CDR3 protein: CSVRRETQYF
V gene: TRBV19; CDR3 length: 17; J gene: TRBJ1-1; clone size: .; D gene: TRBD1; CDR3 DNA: TGTGCCAGTAGTATTGGGACAGGTCGTTCTATGAACACTGAAGCTTTCTTT; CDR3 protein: CASSIGTGRSMNTEAFF
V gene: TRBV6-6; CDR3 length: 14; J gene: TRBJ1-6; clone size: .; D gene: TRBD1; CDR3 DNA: TGTGCCAGCAGTTTCGGACAGGGTAATTCACCCCTCCACTTT; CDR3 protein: CASSFGQGNSPLHF
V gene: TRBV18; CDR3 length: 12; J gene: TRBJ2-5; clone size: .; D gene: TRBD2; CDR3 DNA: TGTGCCAGCTCGTCTAGCGGGCCCCGCCAGTACTTC; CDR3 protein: CASSSSGPRQYF
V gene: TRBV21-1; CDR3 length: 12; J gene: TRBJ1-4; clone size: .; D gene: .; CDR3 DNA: TGTGCCAGCAGAAAGGTAGGGGGAAAACTGTTTTTT; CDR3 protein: CASRKVGGKLFF
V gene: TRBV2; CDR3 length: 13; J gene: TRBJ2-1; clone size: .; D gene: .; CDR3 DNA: TGTGCCAGCAGTGAGACTAACTACAATGAGCAGTTCTTC; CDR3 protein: CASSETNYNEQFF
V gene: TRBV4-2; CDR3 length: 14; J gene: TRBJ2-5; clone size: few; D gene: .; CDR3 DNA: TGTGCCAGCAGCCAGGCTTACAACCAAGAGACCCAGTACTTC; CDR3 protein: CASSQAYNQETQYF
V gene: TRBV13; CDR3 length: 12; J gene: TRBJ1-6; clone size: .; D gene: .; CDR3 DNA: TGTGCCAGTAGCTCAAATAATTCACCCCTCCACTTT; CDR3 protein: CASSSNNSPLHF
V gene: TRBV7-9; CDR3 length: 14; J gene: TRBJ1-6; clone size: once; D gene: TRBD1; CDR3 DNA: TGTGCCAGCAGCCGGACAGGGGTAAACTCACCCCTCCACTTT; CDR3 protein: CASSRTGVNSPLHF
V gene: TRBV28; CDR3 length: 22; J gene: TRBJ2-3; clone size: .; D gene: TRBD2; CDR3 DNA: TGTGCCAGCAGTTTTCTGGGCCTACTAGGACTAGCGGGAGGTCGTAGCACAGATACGCAGTATTTT; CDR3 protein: CASSFLGLLGLAGGRSTDTQYF
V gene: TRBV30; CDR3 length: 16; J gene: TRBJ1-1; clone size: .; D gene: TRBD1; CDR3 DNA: TGTGCCGGACAGACAGGGGAGGTTCAGATGAACACTGAAGCTTTCTTT; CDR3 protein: CAGQTGEVQMNTEAFF
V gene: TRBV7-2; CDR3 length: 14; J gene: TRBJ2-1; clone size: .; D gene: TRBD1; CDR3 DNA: TGTGCCAGCAGCTTAGTCCCGGGACAGGGACCTGGGTTCTTC; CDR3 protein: CASSLVPGQGPGFF
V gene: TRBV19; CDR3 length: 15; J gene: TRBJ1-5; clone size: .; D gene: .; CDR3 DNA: TGTGCCAGTAGTATGAGTAATCTTGGCAATCAGCCCCAGCATTTT; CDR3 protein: CASSMSNLGNQPQHF
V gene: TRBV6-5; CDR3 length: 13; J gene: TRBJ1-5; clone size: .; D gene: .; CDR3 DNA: TGTGCCAGCAGTATACAGGGAAATCAGCCCCAGCATTTT; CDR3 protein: CASSIQGNQPQHF
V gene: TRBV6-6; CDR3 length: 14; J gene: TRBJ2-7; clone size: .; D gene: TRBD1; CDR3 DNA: TGTGCCAGCAGCCCGGGACAGGGGTTTATCGAGCAGTACTTC; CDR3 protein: CASSPGQGFIEQYF
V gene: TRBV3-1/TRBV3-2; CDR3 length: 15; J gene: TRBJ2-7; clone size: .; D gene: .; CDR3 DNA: TGTGCCAGCAGCCAGGGCAGGGCCTTCTCCTACGAGCAGTACTTC; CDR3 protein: CASSQGRAFSYEQYF
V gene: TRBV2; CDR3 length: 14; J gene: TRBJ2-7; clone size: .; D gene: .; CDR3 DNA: TGTGCCAGCAGTAGGAGGGCAGGGGGGCGCGAGCAGTACTTC; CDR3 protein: CASSRRAGGREQYF
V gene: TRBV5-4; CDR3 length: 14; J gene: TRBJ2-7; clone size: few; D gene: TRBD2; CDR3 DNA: TGTGCCAGCAGCATCCTAGCGGGAGGGACCGAGCAGTACTTC; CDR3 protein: CASSILAGGTEQYF
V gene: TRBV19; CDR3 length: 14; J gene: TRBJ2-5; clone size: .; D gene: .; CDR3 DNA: TGTGCCAGTAGTATTAGGAGCTACCAAGAGACCCAGTACTTC; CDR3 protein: CASSIRSYQETQYF
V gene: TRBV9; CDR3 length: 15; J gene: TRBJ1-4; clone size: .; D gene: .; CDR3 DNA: TGTGCCAGCAGCGTGGGGCCCGGGGGTGATGAAAAACTGTTTTTT; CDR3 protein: CASSVGPGGDEKLFF
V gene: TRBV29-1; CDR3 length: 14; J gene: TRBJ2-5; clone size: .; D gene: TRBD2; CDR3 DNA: TGCAGCGTTGAAGGACTAGCCGCCAGGGAGACCCAGTACTTC; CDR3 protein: CSVEGLAARETQYF
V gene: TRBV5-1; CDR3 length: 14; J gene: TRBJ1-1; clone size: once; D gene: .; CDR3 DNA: TGCGCCAGCAGCTTGGCCGTGACAGCCACTGAAGCTTTCTTT; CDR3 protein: CASSLAVTATEAFF
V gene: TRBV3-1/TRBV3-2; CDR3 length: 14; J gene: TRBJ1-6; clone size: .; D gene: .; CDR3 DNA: TGTGCCAGCAGCCAAGGTCGGAGTAATTCACCCCTCCACTTT; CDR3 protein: CASSQGRSNSPLHF
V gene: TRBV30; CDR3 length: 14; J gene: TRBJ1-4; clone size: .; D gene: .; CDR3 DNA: TGTGCCTGGAGTCCCGTCCCCCGGGGTGAAAAACTGTTTTTT; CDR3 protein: CAWSPVPRGEKLFF
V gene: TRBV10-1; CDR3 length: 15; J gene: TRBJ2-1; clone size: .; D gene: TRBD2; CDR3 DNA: TGCGCCAGCAGTGGTGGGATGGGGGGGAGGAATGAGCAGTTCTTC; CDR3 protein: CASSGGMGGRNEQFF
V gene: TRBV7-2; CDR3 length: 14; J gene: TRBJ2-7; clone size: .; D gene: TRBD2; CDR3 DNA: TGTGCCAGCAGTCCCGGACTAGCGGCGTACGAGCAGTACTTC; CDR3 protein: CASSPGLAAYEQYF
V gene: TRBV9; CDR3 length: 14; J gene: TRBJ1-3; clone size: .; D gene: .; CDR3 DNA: TGTGCCAGCAGCCTCGCGGTCTCTGGAAACACCATATATTTT; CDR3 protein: CASSLAVSGNTIYF
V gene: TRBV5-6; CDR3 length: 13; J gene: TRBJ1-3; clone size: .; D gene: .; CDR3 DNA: TGTGCCAGCAGCTTAAGGGGCGGAAACACCATATATTTT; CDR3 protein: CASSLRGGNTIYF
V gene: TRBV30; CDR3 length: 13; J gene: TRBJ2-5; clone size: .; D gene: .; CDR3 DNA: TGTGCCCTGGGCCAGGGGGGAGGAGGGACCCAGTACTTC; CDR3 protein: CALGQGGGGTQYF
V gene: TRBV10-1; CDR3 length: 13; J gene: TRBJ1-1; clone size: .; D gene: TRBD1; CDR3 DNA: TGCGCCAGCACCCCGACAGGGATCACTGAAGCTTTCTTT; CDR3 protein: CASTPTGITEAFF
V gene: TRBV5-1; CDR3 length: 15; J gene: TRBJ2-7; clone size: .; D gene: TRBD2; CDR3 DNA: TGCGCCAGCAGTCGGGGGGGTGGTCTATCCTACGAGCAGTACTTC; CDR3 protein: CASSRGGGLSYEQYF
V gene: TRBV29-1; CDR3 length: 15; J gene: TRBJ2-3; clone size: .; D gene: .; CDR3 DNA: TGCAGCGTTGAAGATAGTAGGGGGGGCGCAGATACGCAGTATTTT; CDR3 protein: CSVEDSRGGADTQYF
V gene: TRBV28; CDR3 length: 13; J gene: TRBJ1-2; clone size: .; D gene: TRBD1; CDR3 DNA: TGTGCCAGCAGTTCCCGACAGGGCGGTGGCTACACCTTC; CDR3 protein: CASSSRQGGGYTF
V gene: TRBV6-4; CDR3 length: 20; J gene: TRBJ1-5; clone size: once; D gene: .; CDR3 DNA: TGTGCCAGCAGTAGGGGCGGGGGGCGATTGGAGTCTGAAGGCAATCAGCCCCAGCATTTT; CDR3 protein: CASSRGGGRLESEGNQPQHF
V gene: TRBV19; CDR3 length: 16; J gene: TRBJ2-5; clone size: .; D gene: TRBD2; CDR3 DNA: TGTGCCAGCCTCACAGGGACTAGCGGGAGAGGAGAGACCCAGTACTTC; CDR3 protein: CASLTGTSGRGETQYF
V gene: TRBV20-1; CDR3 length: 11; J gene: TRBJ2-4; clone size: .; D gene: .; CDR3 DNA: TGCAGTGCTTTCACCAAAAACATTCAGTACTTC; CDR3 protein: CSAFTKNIQYF
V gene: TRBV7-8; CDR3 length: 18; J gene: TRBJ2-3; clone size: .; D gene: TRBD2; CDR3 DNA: TGTGCCAGCAGCTTAGTCGGCCGAGGACTAGCGGGAACAGATACGCAGTATTTT; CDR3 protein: CASSLVGRGLAGTDTQYF
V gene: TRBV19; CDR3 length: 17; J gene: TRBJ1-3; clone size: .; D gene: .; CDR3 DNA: TGTGCCAGTAGTGGATACAGGGACCGCCTCTCTGGAAACACCATATATTTT; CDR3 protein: CASSGYRDRLSGNTIYF
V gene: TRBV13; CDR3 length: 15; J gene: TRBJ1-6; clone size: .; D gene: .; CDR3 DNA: TGTGCCAGCAGCTTAACAGGGACAAGTAATTCACCCCTCCACTTT; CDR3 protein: CASSLTGTSNSPLHF
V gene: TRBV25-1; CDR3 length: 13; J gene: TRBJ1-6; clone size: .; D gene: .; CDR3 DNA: TGTGCCAGCACCGGGGGGTCAAATTCACCCCTCCACTTT; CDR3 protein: CASTGGSNSPLHF
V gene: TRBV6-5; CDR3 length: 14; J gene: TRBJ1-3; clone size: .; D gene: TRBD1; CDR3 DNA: TGTGCCAGCAGCAACAGGGGAGCTGGAAACACCATATATTTT; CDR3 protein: CASSNRGAGNTIYF
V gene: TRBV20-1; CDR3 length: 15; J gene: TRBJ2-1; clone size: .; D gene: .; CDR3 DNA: TGCAGTGCTAGTAGCGCAGGACTTTCCTCGAATGAGCAGTTCTTC; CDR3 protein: CSASSAGLSSNEQFF
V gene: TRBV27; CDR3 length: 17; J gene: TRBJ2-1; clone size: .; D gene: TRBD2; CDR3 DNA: TGTGCCAGCAGTTCGGAGACTAGCGGGCTATCCTACAATGAGCAGTTCTTC; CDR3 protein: CASSSETSGLSYNEQFF
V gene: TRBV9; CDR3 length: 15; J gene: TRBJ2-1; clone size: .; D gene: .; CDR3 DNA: TGTGCCAGCGGCCCAGGGGCAGGGGTAATGAATGAGCAGTTCTTC; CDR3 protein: CASGPGAGVMNEQFF
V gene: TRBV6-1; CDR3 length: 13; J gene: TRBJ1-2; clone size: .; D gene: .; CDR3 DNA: TGTGCCAGCAGTGAACGGGGAGCGAATGGCTACACCTTC; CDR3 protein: CASSERGANGYTF
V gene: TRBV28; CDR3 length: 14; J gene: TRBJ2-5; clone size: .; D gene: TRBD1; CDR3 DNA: TGTGCCAGCAGTTTTGGACAGGGGGCGCAGGCCCAGTACTTC; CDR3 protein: CASSFGQGAQAQYF
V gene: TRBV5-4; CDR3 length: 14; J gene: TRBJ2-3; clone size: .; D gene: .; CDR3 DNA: TGTGCCAGCAGCTCGGGGATTCGCACAGATACGCAGTATTTT; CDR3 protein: CASSSGIRTDTQYF